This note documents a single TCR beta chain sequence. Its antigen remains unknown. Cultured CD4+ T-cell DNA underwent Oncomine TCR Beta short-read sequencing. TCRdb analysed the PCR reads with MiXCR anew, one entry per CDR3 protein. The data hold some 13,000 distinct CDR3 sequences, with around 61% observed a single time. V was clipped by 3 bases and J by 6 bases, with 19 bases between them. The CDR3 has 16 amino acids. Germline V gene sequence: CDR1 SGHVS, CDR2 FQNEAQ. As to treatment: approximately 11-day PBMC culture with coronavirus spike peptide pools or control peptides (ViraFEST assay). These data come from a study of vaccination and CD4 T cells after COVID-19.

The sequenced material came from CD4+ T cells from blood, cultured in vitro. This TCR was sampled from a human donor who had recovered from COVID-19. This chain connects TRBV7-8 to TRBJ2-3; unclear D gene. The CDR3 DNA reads TGTGCCAGCAGCTTCGGTCGCCTGGGCCTCCCCGATACGCAGTATTTT. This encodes CASSFGRLGLPDTQYF.